The 14 T cell receptor beta chains given below trace back to one sample, sequenced in a study of blood T cells in healthy people across ages. A J-beta primer mix and a sample-barcoded 5' primer were used in a second PCR of roughly 7 to 12 cycles. Each CDR3 protein is one row after TCRdb ran MiXCR on the 5' RACE reads. The sample records some 1.8 million distinct CDR3 sequences, approximately 40% being singletons. The sequencing input was blood. The receptors come from a human donor in good health.

The chain links TRBV5-6 to TRBJ1-2; D is unclear. CDR3 length equals 13 residues. The germline CDR1 and CDR2 sequences are SGHDT and YYEEEE. Trimming removed 0 bases at V and 5 bases at J, with 8 bases between. CDR3 in DNA: TGTGCCAGCAGCTTGGCCCCAATATATGGCTACACCTTC. Translation: CASSLAPIYGYTF.

The gene calls are TRBV29-1 and TRBJ1-2; no firm D call. CDR1 and CDR2 from the germline V gene are SQVTM and ANQGSEA. The CDR3 length is 13 residues. V lost 3 bases and J 3 bases, leaving 11 bases between the germline ends. CDR3 in DNA: TGCAGCGTTGATGGGGTATTCGACTATGGCTACACCTTC. Its translation: CSVDGVFDYGYTF.

The V call is TRBV7-8, the J call TRBJ2-1; 13 bases align to TRBD2. The ends lost 3 bases at V and 10 bases at J; junction bases unmatched: 9. CDR1 is SGHVS and CDR2 is FQNEAQ in the germline V gene. CDR3 length equals 16 residues. In DNA, the CDR3 is TGTGCCAGCAGCTTGCTACCGGGACTAGCGGGGTGGGAGCAGTTCTTC. It specifies CASSLLPGLAGWEQFF.

The rearrangement joins TRBV3-1 to TRBJ1-1, with 10 bases lining up with TRBD1. V shed 3 bases, J shed 6 bases, and the junction held 7 bases outside the gene matches. This CDR3 region has 15 residues. From germline, CDR1 is LGHDT and CDR2 YNNKEL (reference sequence). The CDR3 region has the DNA TGTGCCAGCAGCCAGCCGGACAGGGGGGGCCCTGAAGCTTTCTTT. Translated, it gives CASSQPDRGGPEAFF. Combining the CDR3 with reference TRBV3-1 and TRBJ1-1 gives the whole variable domain DTAVSQTPKYLVTQMGNDKSIKCEQNLGHDTMYWYKQDSKKFLKIMFSYNNKELIINETVPNRFSPKSPDKAHLNLHINSLELGDSAVYFCASSQPDRGGPEAFFGQGTRLTVV.

The chain links TRBV15 to TRBJ1-2; D is unclear. The CDR3 is 15 residues long. Trimming pared 4 bases from V and 7 bases from J, leaving 19 bases between. CDR1 LNHNV and CDR2 YYDKDF come from the germline V gene (reference sequence). The CDR3 sequence is CATSKEFQTRRGYTF. Here the CDR3 DNA reads TGTGCCACCAGCAAAGAATTTCAGACTCGTCGTGGCTACACCTTC.

Turning to this clonotype: The junction departs from germline at one end; a sequencing error may be responsible. CDR3 in DNA: TGTGCCAGCAGCTTGGGGAAATCCTGCGAGCAGTACTTC. Its translation: CASSLGKSCEQYF. The gene calls are TRBV7-8 and TRBJ2-4; D gene uncertain. Judging by the DNA end, TRBJ2-7 fits better; the J call may be wrong. CDR3 length: 13 residues. Germline assignment: CDR1 SGHVS and CDR2 FQNEAQ.

The chain employs TRBV20-1 and TRBJ2-4; unclear D gene. The better agreement between TRBJ2-7 and the DNA end casts doubt on the J call. Germline CDR1 is DFQATT and CDR2 is SNEGSKA (reference sequence). CDR3 length: 14 amino acids. CDR3 in amino acids: CSARDIATTYEQYF. The DNA for the CDR3 is TGCAGTGCTAGAGATATTGCAACCACGTACGAGCAGTACTTC.

J is TRBJ1-6 and V is TRBV5-5; D gene uncertain. Germline assignment: CDR1 SGHKS and CDR2 YYEKEE (reference sequence). The CDR3 sequence is 17 residues long. Trimming removed 1 base from V and 0 bases from J, with 11 bases in between. The CDR3 DNA follows: TGTGCCAGCAGCTTGAGGATTTGGGTCTCCTATAATTCACCCCTCCACTTT. Translation: CASSLRIWVSYNSPLHF.

On this clonotype itself: One base away lies a much larger clone, so this may be a sequencing read error. V and J are TRBV7-9 and TRBJ2-7; possible D gene TRBD2, 6 bases. Germline CDR1 is SEHNR and CDR2 is FQNEAQ (reference sequence). This CDR3 has 13 residues. For the CDR3, the DNA is TGTGCCTGCAGTCCGGGGGACTCCTACGAGCAGTACTTC. Translated, it gives CACSPGDSYEQYF.

V and J are TRBV9 and TRBJ1-1; D uncertain. The CDR3 contains 14 residues. CDR1 SGDLS and CDR2 YYNGEE come from the germline V gene. Trimming left V 3 bases short and J 4 bases short, with 13 bases between. CDR3 DNA: TGTGCCAGCAGCGCTGACTTCCGGGTCACTGAAGCTTTCTTT. Translation: CASSADFRVTEAFF.

The chain employs TRBV28 and TRBJ1-2, with D perhaps TRBD1 (5 bases). The V end lost 3 bases, the J end lost 4 bases, and 15 bases lay between the germline ends. CDR1 is MDHEN, CDR2 SYDVKM, per germline. This CDR3 comprises 15 residues. The CDR3 bases are TGTGCCAGCAGTTTCCCCAGGGCGGATAGCTATGGCTACACCTTC. Translating it yields CASSFPRADSYGYTF.

This clonotype was picked up a small number of times. Written as DNA, the CDR3 is TGTGCCAGCAGCTTGGGAGCGGGGGCGACTACGCAGTATTTT. The encoded protein is CASSLGAGATTQYF. The gene calls are TRBV7-2 and TRBJ2-3, with 8 bases that match TRBD2. CDR1 and CDR2 (germline): SGHTA, FQGNSA. With 3 bases clipped from V and 8 bases from J, the junction kept 7 bases outside the gene matches. The CDR3 covers 14 residues.

The chain couples TRBV4-1 to TRBJ1-4; 8 bases are a match to TRBD1. The germline V gene has CDR1 MGHRA and CDR2 YSYEKL. After removal of 1 base from V and 6 bases from J, the junction contained 13 bases not matched to a gene. There are 18 residues in the CDR3. This CDR3 is CASSQVRRRGQGDEKLFF. The DNA of the CDR3 is TGCGCCAGCAGCCAAGTTAGACGCCGTGGACAGGGAGATGAAAAACTGTTTTTT.

This clonotype was picked up a small number of times. The chain recombines TRBV15 with TRBJ1-4; TRBD1 aligns across 10 bases. The CDR3 length is 15 residues. Germline lookup yields CDR1 LNHNV and CDR2 YYDKDF (reference sequence). J gave up 7 bases and V 1 base, and 3 bases lay outside the gene matches. The CDR3, as DNA: TGTGCCACCAGCAGAGGACAGGGGGCGGTTGAAAAACTGTTTTTT. Protein product: CATSRGQGAVEKLFF.